This TCR beta chain was observed in a study of regulatory T cells in long-lasting Graves disease. To make TCR beta libraries, researchers used iRepertoire HTBI primers and Arm-PCR of CDR3 regions. TCRdb independently ran MiXCR on the multiplex PCR reads; one entry per CDR3 protein. The table lists some 430,000 distinct CDR3 sequences, 20% to 25% of them singletons, with about 6.6% in the top ten. Time point defined: persistent/refractory GD, antithyroid drugs over 5 years with positive TRAb. Extracted RNA from PBMCs served as the source of the TCR library. Patients were from an endocrinology department in Xi'an, China. Study results and limitations: Peripheral blood alone, not thyroid tissue, underwent study. In persistent patients, shared public clonotypes (approximately 3,000) outnumbered those in new patients (nearly 1,000).

In its sample, this clonotype was seen many times. What it binds is unknown. The sequence was obtained from a female donor with Graves disease. The sequencing used peripheral blood mononuclear cells (PBMCs), collected when the disease was refractory, from a patient treated with antithyroid drugs.

CDR3 amino acids: CASKEAGARTEAFF. The DNA for the CDR3 is TGTGCCAGCAAGGAAGCAGGGGCGAGGACTGAAGCTTTCTTT. V gene TRBV6-2 or TRBV6-3 combines with J gene TRBJ1-1, with D perhaps TRBD1 (6 bases). Trimming left V 7 bases short and J 5 bases short, with 17 bases between. CDR1 is MNHEY and CDR2 is SVGEGT in the germline V gene. This CDR3 has 14 residues.